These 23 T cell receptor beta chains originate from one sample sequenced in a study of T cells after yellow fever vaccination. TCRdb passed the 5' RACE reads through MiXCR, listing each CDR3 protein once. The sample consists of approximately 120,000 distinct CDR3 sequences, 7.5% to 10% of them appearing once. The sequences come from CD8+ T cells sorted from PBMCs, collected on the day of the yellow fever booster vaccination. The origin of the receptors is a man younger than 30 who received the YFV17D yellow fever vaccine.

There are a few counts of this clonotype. The CDR3 nucleotides read TGTGCCAGCAGCGTAGAGGCGTCGGGTATCTCCTCTGGCTACACCTTC. Translating it yields CASSVEASGISSGYTF. The chain recombines TRBV9 with TRBJ1-2; no firm D call. The CDR3 runs to 16 residues. V was clipped by 0 bases and J by 7 bases, with 19 bases between them. Germline V CDR1 and CDR2: SGDLS, YYNGEE. Supplemented by reference TRBV9 and TRBJ1-2, the full variable domain reads DSGVTQTPKHLITATGQRVTLRCSPRSGDLSVYWYQQSLDQGLQFLIQYYNGEERAKGNILERFSAQQFPDLHSELNLSSLELGDSALYFCASSVEASGISSGYTFGSGTRLTVV.

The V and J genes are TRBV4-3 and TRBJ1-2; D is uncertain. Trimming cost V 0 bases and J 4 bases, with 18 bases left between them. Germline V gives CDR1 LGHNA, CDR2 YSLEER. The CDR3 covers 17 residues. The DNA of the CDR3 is TGCGCCAGCAGCCAAGATCTGGCAGACGGTAGATCCTATGGCTACACCTTC. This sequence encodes CASSQDLADGRSYGYTF.

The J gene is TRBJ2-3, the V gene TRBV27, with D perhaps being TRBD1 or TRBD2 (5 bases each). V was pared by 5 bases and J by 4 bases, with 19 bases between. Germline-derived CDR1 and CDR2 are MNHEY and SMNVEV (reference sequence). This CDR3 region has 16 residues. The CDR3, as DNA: TGTGCCAGCAGTAACCCGCCGGGGCTAGAAGCAGATACGCAGTATTTT. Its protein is CASSNPPGLEADTQYF.

In nucleotides, the CDR3 is TGTGCCAGCAGTTTATCGGAGGGGGCGGAGACCCAGTACTTC. Translating it yields CASSLSEGAETQYF. The chain couples TRBV12-3 or TRBV12-4 to TRBJ2-5, with a tentative D call TRBD1 (7 bases). Trimming cost V 2 bases and J 5 bases, with 12 bases left between them. This CDR3 region has 14 residues.

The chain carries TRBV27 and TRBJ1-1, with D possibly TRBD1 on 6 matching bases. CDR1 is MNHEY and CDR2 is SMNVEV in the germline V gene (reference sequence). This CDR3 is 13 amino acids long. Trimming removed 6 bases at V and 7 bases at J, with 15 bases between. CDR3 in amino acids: CASSRTGRDEAFF. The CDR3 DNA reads TGTGCCAGCAGCCGAACAGGGAGAGATGAAGCTTTCTTT.

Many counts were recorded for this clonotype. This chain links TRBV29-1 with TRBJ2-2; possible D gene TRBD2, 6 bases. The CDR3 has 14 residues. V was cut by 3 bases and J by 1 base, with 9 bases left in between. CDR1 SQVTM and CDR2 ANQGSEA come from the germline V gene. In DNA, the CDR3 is TGCAGCGTTGACGGGGGAGAGAACACCGGGGAGCTGTTTTTT. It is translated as CSVDGGENTGELFF.

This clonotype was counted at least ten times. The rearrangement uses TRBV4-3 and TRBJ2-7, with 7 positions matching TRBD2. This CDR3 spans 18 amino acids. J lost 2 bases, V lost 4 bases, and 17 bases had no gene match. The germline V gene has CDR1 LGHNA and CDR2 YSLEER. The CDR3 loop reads CASSLLPVAGETPYEQYV. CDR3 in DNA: TGCGCCAGCAGCCTCCTCCCGGTTGCGGGGGAGACCCCCTACGAGCAGTACGTC.

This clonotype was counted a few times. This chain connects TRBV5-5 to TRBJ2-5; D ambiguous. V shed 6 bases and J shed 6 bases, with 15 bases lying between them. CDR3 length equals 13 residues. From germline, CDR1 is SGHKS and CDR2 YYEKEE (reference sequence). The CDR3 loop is CASTLGPSQTQYF. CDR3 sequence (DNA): TGTGCCAGCACACTGGGTCCCAGTCAGACCCAGTACTTC.

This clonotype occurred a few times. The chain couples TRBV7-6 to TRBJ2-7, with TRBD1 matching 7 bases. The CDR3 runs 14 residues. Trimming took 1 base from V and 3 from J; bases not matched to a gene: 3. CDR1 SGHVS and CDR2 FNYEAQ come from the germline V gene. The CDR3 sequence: CASSLEAGGYEQYV. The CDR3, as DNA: TGTGCCAGCAGCTTAGAAGCAGGGGGCTACGAGCAGTACGTC.

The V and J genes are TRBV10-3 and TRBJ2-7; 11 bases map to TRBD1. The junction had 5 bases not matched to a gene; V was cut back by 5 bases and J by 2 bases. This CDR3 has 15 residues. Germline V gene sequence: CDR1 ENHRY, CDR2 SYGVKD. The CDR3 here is CAISFGQGATYEQYV. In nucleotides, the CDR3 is TGTGCCATCAGTTTCGGACAGGGGGCCACCTACGAGCAGTACGTC.

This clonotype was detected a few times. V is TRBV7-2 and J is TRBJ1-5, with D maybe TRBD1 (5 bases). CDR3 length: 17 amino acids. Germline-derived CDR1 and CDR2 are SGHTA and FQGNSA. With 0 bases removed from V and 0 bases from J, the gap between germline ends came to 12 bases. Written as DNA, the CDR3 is TGTGCCAGCAGCTTAGCGCGGGGGTCTTCTAGCAATCAGCCCCAGCATTTT. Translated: CASSLARGSSSNQPQHF.

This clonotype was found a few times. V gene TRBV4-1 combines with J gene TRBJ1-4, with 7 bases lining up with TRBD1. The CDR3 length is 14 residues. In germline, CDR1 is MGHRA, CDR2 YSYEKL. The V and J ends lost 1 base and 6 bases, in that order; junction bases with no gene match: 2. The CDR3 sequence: CASSQGQGDEKLFF. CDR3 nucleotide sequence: TGCGCCAGCAGCCAAGGACAGGGCGATGAAAAACTGTTTTTT.

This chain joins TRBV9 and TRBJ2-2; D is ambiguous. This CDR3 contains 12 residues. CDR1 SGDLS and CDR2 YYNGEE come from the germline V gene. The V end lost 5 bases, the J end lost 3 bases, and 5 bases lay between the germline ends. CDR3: CASSGYTGELFF. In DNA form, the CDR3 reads TGTGCCAGCAGTGGTTACACCGGGGAGCTGTTTTTT.

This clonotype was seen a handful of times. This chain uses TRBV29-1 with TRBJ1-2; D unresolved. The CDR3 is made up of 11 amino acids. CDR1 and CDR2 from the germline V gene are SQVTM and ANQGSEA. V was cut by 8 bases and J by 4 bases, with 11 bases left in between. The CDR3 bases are TGCAGCCTTCATACTAGCTATGGCTACACCTTC. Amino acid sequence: CSLHTSYGYTF.

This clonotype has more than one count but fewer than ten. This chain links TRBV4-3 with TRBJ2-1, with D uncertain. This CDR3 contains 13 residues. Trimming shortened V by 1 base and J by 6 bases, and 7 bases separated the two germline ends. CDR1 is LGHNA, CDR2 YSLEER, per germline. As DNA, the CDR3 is TGCGCCAGCAGCCAAGCCCAGATCAATGAGCAGTTCTTC. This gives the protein CASSQAQINEQFF.

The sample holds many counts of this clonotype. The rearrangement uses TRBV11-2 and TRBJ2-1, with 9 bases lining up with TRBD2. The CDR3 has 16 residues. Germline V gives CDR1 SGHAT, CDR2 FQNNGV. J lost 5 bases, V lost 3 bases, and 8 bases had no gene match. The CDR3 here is CASSFPSGDPHNEQFF. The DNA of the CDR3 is TGTGCCAGCAGCTTTCCTAGCGGGGACCCCCACAATGAGCAGTTCTTC. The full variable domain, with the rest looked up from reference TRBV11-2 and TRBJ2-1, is EAGVAQSPRYKIIEKRQSVAFWCNPISGHATLYWYQQILGQGPKLLIQFQNNGVVDDSQLPKDRFSAERLKGVDSTLKIQPAKLEDSAVYLCASSFPSGDPHNEQFFGPGTRLTVL.

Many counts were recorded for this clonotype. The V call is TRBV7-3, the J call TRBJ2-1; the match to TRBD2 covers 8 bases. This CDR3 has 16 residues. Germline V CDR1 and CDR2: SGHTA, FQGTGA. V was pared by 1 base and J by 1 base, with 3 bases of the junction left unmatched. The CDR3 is CASSLISGESYNEQFF. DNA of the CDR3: TGTGCCAGCAGCTTAATTAGCGGGGAATCCTACAATGAGCAGTTCTTC.

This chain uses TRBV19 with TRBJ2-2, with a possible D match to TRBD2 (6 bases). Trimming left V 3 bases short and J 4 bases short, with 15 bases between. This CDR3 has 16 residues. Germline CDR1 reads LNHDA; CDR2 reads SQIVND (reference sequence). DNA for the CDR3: TGTGCCAGTAGTATCCCGGCAGGGAGGTCCACCGGGGAGCTGTTTTTT. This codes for CASSIPAGRSTGELFF.

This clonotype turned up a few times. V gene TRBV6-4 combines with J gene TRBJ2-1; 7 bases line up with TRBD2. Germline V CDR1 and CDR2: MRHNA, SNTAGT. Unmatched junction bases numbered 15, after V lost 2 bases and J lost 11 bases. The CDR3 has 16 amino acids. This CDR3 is CASSDLGGNPTMKQFF. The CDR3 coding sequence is TGTGCCAGCAGTGACCTCGGGGGGAACCCTACAATGAAGCAGTTCTTC.

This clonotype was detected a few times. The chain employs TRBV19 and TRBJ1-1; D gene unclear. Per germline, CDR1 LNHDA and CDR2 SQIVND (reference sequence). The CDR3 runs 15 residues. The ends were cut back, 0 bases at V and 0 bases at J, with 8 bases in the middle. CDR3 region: CASSIDRGVNTEAFF. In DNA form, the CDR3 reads TGTGCCAGTAGTATAGATCGTGGGGTGAACACTGAAGCTTTCTTT.

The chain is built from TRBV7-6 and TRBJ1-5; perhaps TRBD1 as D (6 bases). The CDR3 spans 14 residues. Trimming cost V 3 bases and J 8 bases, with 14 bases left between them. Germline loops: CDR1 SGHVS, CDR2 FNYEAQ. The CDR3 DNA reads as TGTGCCAGCAGCTTGGAACAGGGACTGGAGCCCCAGCATTTT. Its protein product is CASSLEQGLEPQHF.

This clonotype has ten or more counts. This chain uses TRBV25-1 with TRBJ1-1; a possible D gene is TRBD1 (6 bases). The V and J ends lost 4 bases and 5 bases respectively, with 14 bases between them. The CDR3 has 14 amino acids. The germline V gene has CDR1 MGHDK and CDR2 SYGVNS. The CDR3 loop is CASSGQGMRTEAFF. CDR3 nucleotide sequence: TGTGCCAGCAGTGGGCAGGGGATGAGGACTGAAGCTTTCTTT.

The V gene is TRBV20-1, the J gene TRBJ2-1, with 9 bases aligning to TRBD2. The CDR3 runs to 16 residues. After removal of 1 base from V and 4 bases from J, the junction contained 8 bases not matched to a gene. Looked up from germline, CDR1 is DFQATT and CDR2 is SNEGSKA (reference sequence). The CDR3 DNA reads TGCAGTGCTAGAGTGTCTAGCGGGGTGACTTACAATGAGCAGTTCTTC. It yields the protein CSARVSSGVTYNEQFF.